This TCR beta chain was sequenced in a study of graft-versus-host responses after intestinal transplantation. TCRdb's table, derived via immunoSEQ multiplex PCR, lists solely in-frame clones and lacks some. The sample contains 20,000 to 25,000 clones, 44% of which appear only once. Plates contained some 200,000 CFSE-labeled responder cells and some 200,000 irradiated, violet-dye-labeled stimulator cells. Per the germline V gene, CDR1 is MGHRA and CDR2 is YSYEKL. V shed 4 bases and J shed 6 bases, with 16 bases lying between them. The CDR3 is 14 amino acids. Findings and caveats of the study: Detected in recipient marrow were GvH clones, some of which were first observed in ileum or blood.

The sequencing used alloreactive CD8+ T cells from a mixed lymphocyte reaction culture, collected before transplantation. As for subset: CFSE-low proliferating T cells sorted from approximately six-day pre-transplant mixed lymphocyte reaction (GvH or HvG direction). This receptor was obtained from a human patient who was an organ donor for intestinal transplantation. This chain connects TRBV4-1 to TRBJ2-7, with a tentative D call TRBD2 (5 bases). The CDR3, as DNA: TGCGCCAGCAGCCGACGTAGAGGAGGAGGCGAGCAGTACTTC. Its protein product is CASSRRRGGGEQYF.